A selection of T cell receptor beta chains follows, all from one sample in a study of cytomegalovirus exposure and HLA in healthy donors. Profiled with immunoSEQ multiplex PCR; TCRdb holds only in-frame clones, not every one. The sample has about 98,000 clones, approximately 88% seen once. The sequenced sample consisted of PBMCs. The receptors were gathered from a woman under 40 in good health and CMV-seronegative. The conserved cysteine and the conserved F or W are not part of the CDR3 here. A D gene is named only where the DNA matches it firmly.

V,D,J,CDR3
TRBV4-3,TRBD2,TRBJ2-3,ASSQARLAGGDTQY
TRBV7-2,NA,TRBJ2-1,ASSSPGREQF
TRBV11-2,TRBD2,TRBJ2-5,ASSLIGLAGVRETQY
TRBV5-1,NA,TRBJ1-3,ASSLQGSGNTIY
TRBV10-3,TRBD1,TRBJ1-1,AISAIGTGVNTEAF
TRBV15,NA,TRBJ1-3,ATSRDRNTIY
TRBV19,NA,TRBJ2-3,ASSLERDTQY
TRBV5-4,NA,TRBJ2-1,ASSSGVGFSAYNEQF
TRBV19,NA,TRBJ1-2,ATFHRVRYGYT
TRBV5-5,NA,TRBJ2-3,ASSPRLGGAYTDTQY
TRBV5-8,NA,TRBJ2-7,ASSFRSGAGEQY
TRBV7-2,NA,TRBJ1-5,ASSFQGFQPQH
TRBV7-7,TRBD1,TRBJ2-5,ASSLGTGGNQETQY